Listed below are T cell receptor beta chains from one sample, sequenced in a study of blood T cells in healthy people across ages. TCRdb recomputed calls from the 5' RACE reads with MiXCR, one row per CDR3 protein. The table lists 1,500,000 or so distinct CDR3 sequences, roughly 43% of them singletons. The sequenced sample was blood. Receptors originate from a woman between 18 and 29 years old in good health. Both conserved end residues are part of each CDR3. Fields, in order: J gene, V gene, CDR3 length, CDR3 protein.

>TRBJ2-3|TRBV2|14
CASQPRETRDTQYF
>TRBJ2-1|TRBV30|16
CAWSDRRREVWNEQFF
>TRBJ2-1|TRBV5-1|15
CASSPLAGTYNEQFF
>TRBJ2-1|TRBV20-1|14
CSAWTASSYNEQFF
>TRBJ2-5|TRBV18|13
CASSPTRQETQYF
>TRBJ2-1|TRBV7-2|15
CASRMTLISSYEQFF
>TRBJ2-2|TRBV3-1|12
CASSHAAGELFF
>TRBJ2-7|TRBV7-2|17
CASSSQGGRNHSYEQYF
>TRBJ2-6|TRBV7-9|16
CDSSLRAGSGANVLTF
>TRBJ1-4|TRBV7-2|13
CASSEGVTEKLFF
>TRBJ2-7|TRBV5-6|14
CASSLAGISYEQHF
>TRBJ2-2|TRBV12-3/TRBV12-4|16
CASTPPGQAGTGELFF
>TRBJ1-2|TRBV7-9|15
CASSIRTGPAGGYTF
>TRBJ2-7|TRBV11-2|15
CASSLTGTGDYEQYF
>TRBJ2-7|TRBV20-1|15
CSASFREGLSYEQYF
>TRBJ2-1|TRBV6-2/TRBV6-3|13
CASSYPGQGAWFF
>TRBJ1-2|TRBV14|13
CASSPGSQVGYTF
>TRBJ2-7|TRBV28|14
CASSLYRVSYEQYF
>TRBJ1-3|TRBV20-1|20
CSAANREGQRGHNSGNTIYF
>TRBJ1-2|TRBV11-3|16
CAVLSAGRNSNYGYTF
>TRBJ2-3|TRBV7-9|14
CASGFLGNTDTQYF
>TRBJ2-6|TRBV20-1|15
CSALGQGAGANVLTF
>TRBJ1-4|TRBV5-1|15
CASSFGDGLFEKLFF
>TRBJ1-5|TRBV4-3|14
CASSQSDINQPQHF
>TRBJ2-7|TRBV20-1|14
CSARPRGGPYEQYF
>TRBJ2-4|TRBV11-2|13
CASSPGQVNIQYF
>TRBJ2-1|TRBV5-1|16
CASSAGDLIKGNEQFF
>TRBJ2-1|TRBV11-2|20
CASSPARTGLTKFEYNEQFF
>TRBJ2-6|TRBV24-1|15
CASTGYDSGANVLTF
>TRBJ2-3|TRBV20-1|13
CSARDPAVDTQYF
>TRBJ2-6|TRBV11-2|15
CASSLDLSGANALTF
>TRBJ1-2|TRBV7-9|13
CASSSQGLYGYTF
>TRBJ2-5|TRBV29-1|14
CSVEGRVNQETQYF
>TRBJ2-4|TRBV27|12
CASGSLGDIQYF
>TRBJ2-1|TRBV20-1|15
CSATSPQRAYNEQFF
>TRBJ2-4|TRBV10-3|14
CATPSGVAKNIQYF
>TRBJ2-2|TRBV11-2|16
CASSFGSPFGTGELFF
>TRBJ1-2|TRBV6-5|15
CASSYSPRGPYGYTF
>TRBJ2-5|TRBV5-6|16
CASSLTTGGRWKTQYF
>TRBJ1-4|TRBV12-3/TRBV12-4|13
CASSSSVGEKLFF
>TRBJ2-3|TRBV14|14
CASNKGPPGDTQYF
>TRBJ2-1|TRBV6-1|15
CASSERGPLGNEQFF
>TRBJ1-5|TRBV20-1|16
CSARGTTGDRGQPQHF
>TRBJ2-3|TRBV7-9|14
CASRQVSVAGTQYF
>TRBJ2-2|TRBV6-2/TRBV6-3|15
CASSFPSSNTGELFF
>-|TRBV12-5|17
CASGLGGPLSRQETQYF
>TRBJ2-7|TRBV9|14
CASSVEGDPYEQYF
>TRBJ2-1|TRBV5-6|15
CASSLTPSVLDEQFF
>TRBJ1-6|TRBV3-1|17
CASSQKGGGSYNSPLHF
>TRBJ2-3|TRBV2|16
CASNPDRGTSTDTQYF
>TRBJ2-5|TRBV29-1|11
CSVDWQETQYF
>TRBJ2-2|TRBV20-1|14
CSARGSRNTGELFF
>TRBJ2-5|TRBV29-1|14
CSVRNRGLQETQYF
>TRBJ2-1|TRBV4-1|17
CASSQGRRASANNEQFF
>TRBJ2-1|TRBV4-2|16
CASSQTSGSINNEQFF